This T cell receptor beta chain was profiled in a study of blood T cell repertoires in COVID-19. Study context: COVID-19 samples, acute and convalescent, were from the United States, Italy and Spain. T cells, B-cell-depleted T cells, or PBMCs supplied cDNA or gDNA.

Seattle patients were enrolled while actively infected and followed longitudinally. Germline CDR1 MNHEY, CDR2 SVGEGT. The V end was cut by 1 base, the J end by 11 bases, with 14 bases between. This CDR3 spans 13 amino acids. Per the original data handling: Reference gene primer amplification in the assay estimated nucleated cell counts. The data were produced by immunoSEQ multiplex PCR, yet TCRdb's version contains in-frame clones alone and is incomplete. The DNA was the basis for D and trimming; V, J and clone size are from that table. In the table there are about 88,000 clones, around 91% of which are singletons.

This clonotype was sampled from a man younger than 35 with COVID-19, enrolled during active disease. Material for sequencing was peripheral blood. The rearrangement links TRBV6-2 or TRBV6-3 to TRBJ1-2; D is possibly TRBD1 (5 bases). The CDR3 bases are TGTGCCAGCAGTTACTACGGGGGGTTGGAGTACACCTTC. It encodes CASSYYGGLEYTF.